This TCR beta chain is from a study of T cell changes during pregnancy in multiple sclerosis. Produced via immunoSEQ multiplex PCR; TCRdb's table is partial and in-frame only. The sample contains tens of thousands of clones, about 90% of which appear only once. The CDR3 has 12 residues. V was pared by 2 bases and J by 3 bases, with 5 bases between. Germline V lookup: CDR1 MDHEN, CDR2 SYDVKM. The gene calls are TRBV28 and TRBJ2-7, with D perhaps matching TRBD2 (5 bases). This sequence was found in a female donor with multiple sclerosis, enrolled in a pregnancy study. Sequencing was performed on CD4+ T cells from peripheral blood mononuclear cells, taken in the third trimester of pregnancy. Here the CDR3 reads CASSLRGYEQYF. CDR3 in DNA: TGTGCCAGCAGTTTACGGGGCTACGAGCAGTACTTC.